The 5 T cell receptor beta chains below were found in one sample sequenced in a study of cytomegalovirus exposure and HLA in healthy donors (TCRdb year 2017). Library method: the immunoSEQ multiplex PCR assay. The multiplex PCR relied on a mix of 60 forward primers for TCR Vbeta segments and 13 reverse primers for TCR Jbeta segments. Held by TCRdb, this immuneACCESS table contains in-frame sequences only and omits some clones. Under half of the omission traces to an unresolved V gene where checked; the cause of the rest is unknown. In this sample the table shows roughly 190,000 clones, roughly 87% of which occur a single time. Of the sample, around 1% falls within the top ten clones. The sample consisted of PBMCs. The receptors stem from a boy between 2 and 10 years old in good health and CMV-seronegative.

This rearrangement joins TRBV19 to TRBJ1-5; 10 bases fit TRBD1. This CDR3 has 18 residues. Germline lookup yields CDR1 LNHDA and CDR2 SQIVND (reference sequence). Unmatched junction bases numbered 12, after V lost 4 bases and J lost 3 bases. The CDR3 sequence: CASSKARMGQGTNQPQHF. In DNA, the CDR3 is TGTGCCAGTAGTAAGGCCAGAATGGGACAGGGGACCAATCAGCCCCAGCATTTT. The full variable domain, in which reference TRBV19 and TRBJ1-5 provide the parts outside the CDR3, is DGGITQSPKYLFRKEGQNVTLSCEQNLNHDAMYWYRQDPGQGLRLIYYSQIVNDFQKGDIAEGYSVSREKKESFPLTVTSAQKNPTAFYLCASSKARMGQGTNQPQHFGDGTRLSIL.

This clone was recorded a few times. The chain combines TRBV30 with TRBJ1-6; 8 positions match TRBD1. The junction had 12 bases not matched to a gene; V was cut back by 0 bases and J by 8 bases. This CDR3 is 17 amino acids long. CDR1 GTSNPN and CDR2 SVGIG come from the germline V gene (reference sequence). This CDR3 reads CAWSVHGGRGRYSPLHF. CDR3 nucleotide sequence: TGTGCCTGGAGTGTACATGGGGGCAGGGGGCGATATTCACCCCTCCACTTT. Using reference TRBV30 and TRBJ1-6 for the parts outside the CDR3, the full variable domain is SQTIHQWPATLVQPVGSPLSLECTVEGTSNPNLYWYRQAAGRGLQLLFYSVGIGQISSEVPQNLSASRPQDRQFILSSKKLLLSDSGFYLCAWSVHGGRGRYSPLHFGNGTRLTVT.

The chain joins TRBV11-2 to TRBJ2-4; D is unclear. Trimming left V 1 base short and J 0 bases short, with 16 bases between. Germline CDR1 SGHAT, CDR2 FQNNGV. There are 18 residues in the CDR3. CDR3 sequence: CASSLVGLAALAKNIQYF. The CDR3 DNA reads TGTGCCAGCAGCTTAGTAGGTTTGGCGGCTCTAGCCAAAAACATTCAGTACTTC.

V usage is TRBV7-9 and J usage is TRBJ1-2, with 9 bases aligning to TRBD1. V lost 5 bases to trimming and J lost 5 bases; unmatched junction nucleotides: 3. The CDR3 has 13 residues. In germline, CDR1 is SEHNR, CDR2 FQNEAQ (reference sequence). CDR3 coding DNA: TGTGCCAGCAGCGAGGGACAGGGTTATGGCTACACCTTC. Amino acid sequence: CASSEGQGYGYTF.

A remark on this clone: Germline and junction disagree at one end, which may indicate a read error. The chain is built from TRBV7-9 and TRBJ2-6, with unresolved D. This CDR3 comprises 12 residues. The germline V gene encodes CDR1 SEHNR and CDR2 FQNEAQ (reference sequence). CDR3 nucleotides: TGTTCCAGCACTACTGGGGCCAACGTCCTGACTTTC. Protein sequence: CSSTTGANVLTF. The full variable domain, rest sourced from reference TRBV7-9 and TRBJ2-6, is DTGVSQNPRHKITKRGQNVTFRCDPISEHNRLYWYRQTLGQGPEFLTYFQNEAQLEKSRLLSDRFSAERPKGSFSTLEIQRTEQGDSAMYLCSSTTGANVLTFGAGSRLTVL.